The 30 T cell receptor beta chains below all came from one sample that was sequenced in a study of blood T cell repertoires in COVID-19. Here immunoSEQ multiplex PCR was the method, and the copy in TCRdb shows in-frame clones only, minus some. The table includes around 140,000 clones, 84% detected once. The sequencing sample was made of peripheral blood. These receptors originate from a man younger than 45 with COVID-19, enrolled during active disease.

This chain connects TRBV5-1 to TRBJ1-1, with a possible D match to TRBD1 (5 bases). Germline V gene sequence: CDR1 SGHRS, CDR2 YFSETQ. V was pared by 1 base and J by 5 bases, with 12 bases between. The CDR3 runs to 14 residues. CDR3: CASSLIRVGTEAFF. Written as DNA, the CDR3 is TGCGCCAGCAGCTTGATCAGGGTTGGGACTGAAGCTTTCTTT.

V gene TRBV28 combines with J gene TRBJ2-6; D may be TRBD2 (6 bases). V shed 7 bases and J shed 2 bases, with 12 bases lying between them. From germline, CDR1 is MDHEN and CDR2 SYDVKM. The CDR3 runs to 15 residues. The DNA for the CDR3 is TGTGCCAGCACCCCTCGGGGGACTGGGGCCAACGTCCTGACTTTC. Translated: CASTPRGTGANVLTF.

This clone occurred a few times. J is TRBJ2-3 and V is TRBV9; 12 nucleotides agree with TRBD2. CDR3 size: 17 residues. Looked up from germline, CDR1 is SGDLS and CDR2 is YYNGEE. The V gene end was trimmed by 2 bases and the J gene end by 0 bases; junction bases not matched to a gene: 4. The CDR3 sequence: CASSVGLAGSSTDTQYF. The CDR3, as DNA: TGTGCCAGCAGCGTCGGACTAGCGGGATCTAGCACAGATACGCAGTATTTT.

The chain combines TRBV3-1 (or the pseudogene TRBV3-2) with TRBJ2-1; the match to TRBD1 covers 7 bases. The germline gives CDR1 LGHDT, CDR2 YNNKEL (reference sequence). V trimming: 5 bases; J trimming: 8 bases; junction bases outside the gene matches: 12. The CDR3 contains 15 residues. As DNA, the CDR3 is TGTGCCAGCAGCTTCCGGGACACGAGGGGGCATGAGCAGTTCTTC. Amino acid sequence: CASSFRDTRGHEQFF.

J is TRBJ2-3 and V is TRBV7-2; tentative D call: TRBD2 (7 bases). CDR1 and CDR2 (germline): SGHTA, FQGNSA. The length of the CDR3 is 18 residues. The V end was cut by 4 bases, the J end by 4 bases, with 24 bases between. The CDR3 sequence is CASSSPGGGHLTADTQYF. As DNA, the CDR3 is TGTGCCAGCAGCTCACCTGGGGGGGGACACCTCACGGCAGATACGCAGTATTTT. The full variable domain, in which reference TRBV7-2 and TRBJ2-3 provide the parts outside the CDR3, is GAGVSQSPSNKVTEKGKDVELRCDPISGHTALYWYRQSLGQGLEFLIYFQGNSAPDKSGLPSDRFSAERTGGSVSTLTIQRTQQEDSAVYLCASSSPGGGHLTADTQYFGPGTRLTVL.

V is TRBV19 and J is TRBJ2-1; 11 bases match TRBD2. V lost 1 base, J lost 10 bases, and 3 bases stayed unmatched. The CDR3 extends over 14 amino acids. Germline values: CDR1 LNHDA, CDR2 SQIVND (reference sequence). This chain's CDR3 is CASSIGLAGREQFF. CDR3 DNA sequence: TGTGCCAGTAGTATAGGACTAGCGGGACGCGAGCAGTTCTTC.

This sequence joins TRBV30 and TRBJ2-3; possible D gene TRBD2, 6 bases. The CDR3 sequence is 14 residues long. Germline-derived CDR1 and CDR2 are GTSNPN and SVGIG (reference sequence). V lost 0 bases, J lost 3 bases, and 10 bases lay in between. In DNA form, the CDR3 reads TGTGCCTGGAGTGTGGTGGGGGGAACAGATACGCAGTATTTT. The encoded protein is CAWSVVGGTDTQYF.

V is TRBV6-5 and J is TRBJ1-1, with 8 bases aligning to TRBD1. Trimming cost V 7 bases and J 0 bases; bases outside gene matches: 4. Germline-derived CDR1 and CDR2 are MNHEY and SVGAGI. The CDR3 spans 14 residues. CDR3 sequence (DNA): TGTGCCAGCACAAGGACAGGGATGAACACTGAAGCTTTCTTT. It is translated as CASTRTGMNTEAFF.

This CDR3 is CASSLTGVISEAFF. CDR3 DNA sequence: TGTGCCAGCAGCTTAACAGGGGTTATATCTGAAGCTTTCTTT. This chain joins TRBV7-9 and TRBJ1-1; 7 bases align to TRBD1. Germline V lookup: CDR1 SEHNR, CDR2 FQNEAQ (reference sequence). The CDR3 has 14 amino acids. Trimming removed 2 bases from V and 6 bases from J; junction bases left unmatched: 6.

V and J are TRBV11-2 and TRBJ2-7, with TRBD1 matching 8 bases. V shed 2 bases and J 6 bases; nucleotides not matched to a gene: 12. Germline-derived CDR1 and CDR2 are SGHAT and FQNNGV. The CDR3 covers 16 residues. The CDR3 nucleotides are TGTGCCAGCAGCTTAATAACCGGGACAGGAGGTGTCGAGCAGTACTTC. Residues: CASSLITGTGGVEQYF.

The rearrangement joins TRBV29-1 to TRBJ1-1, with D possibly matching TRBD1 (5 bases). Germline CDR1 SQVTM, CDR2 ANQGSEA. Trimming took off 2 bases at V and 7 bases at J, with 14 bases between the two ends. The CDR3 totals 13 residues. CDR3 bases: TGCAGCGTTGAACGACGGGGGATTTTTGAAGCTTTCTTT. Translated: CSVERRGIFEAFF.

The CDR3 DNA reads as TGTGCCAGCAACAGAAGACTAGCCTCGAACACCGGGGAGCTGTTTTTT. It yields the protein CASNRRLASNTGELFF. V and J are TRBV3-1 (or the pseudogene TRBV3-2) and TRBJ2-2; the match to TRBD2 covers 7 bases. J gave up 0 bases and V 7 bases, and 8 bases lay outside the gene matches. CDR1 and CDR2 from the germline V gene are LGHDT and YNNKEL (reference sequence). CDR3 length: 16 residues.

This clone was seen only a few times. The V call is TRBV30, the J call TRBJ2-1, with a possible D match to TRBD2 (5 bases). This CDR3 is built from 13 residues. Trimming left V 1 base short and J 8 bases short, with 12 bases between. Germline values: CDR1 GTSNPN, CDR2 SVGIG (reference sequence). In nucleotides, the CDR3 is TGTGCCTGGAGTGCCTCCGCGGGCGATGAGCAGTTCTTC. Its protein product is CAWSASAGDEQFF. The full variable domain, in which reference TRBV30 and TRBJ2-1 provide the parts outside the CDR3, is SQTIHQWPATLVQPVGSPLSLECTVEGTSNPNLYWYRQAAGRGLQLLFYSVGIGQISSEVPQNLSASRPQDRQFILSSKKLLLSDSGFYLCAWSASAGDEQFFGPGTRLTVL.

The chain joins TRBV4-2 to TRBJ1-4, with D possibly matching TRBD1 (5 bases). The CDR3 runs to 14 residues. Germline CDR1 is LGHNA and CDR2 is YNFKEQ. V was shortened by 5 bases and J by 2 bases, with 9 bases between the two germline ends. The CDR3 coding sequence is TGTGCCAGCAGCTCCGGGGGGACTAATGAAAAACTGTTTTTT. Amino acid sequence: CASSSGGTNEKLFF.

V gene TRBV5-8 combines with J gene TRBJ2-7, with a weak D call TRBD1 (5 bases). The CDR3 runs to 17 residues. The V gene lost 0 bases and the J gene lost 2 bases, with 18 bases spanning the gap. Per the germline V gene, CDR1 is SGHTS and CDR2 is YDEGEE. This CDR3 is CASSLVLGQPTTYEQYF. The CDR3 nucleotides read TGTGCCAGCAGCTTGGTCCTGGGGCAGCCTACGACCTACGAGCAGTACTTC. The variable domain in full, completed from reference TRBV5-8 and TRBJ2-7, reads EAGVTQSPTHLIKTRGQQATLRCSPISGHTSVYWYQQALGLGLQFLLWYDEGEERNRGNFPPRFSGRQFPNYSSELNVNALELEDSALYLCASSLVLGQPTTYEQYFGPGTRLTVT.

This chain uses TRBV11-2 with TRBJ2-3; 8 nucleotides match TRBD1. The length of the CDR3 is 16 residues. V lost 2 bases to trimming and J lost 4 bases; unmatched junction nucleotides: 8. CDR1 and CDR2 (germline): SGHAT, FQNNGV. CDR3 bases: TGTGCCAGCAGCTTAACTGGACAGGGAGGCGCAGATACGCAGTATTTT. Translating it yields CASSLTGQGGADTQYF.

The chain couples TRBV13 to TRBJ1-2, with D possibly matching TRBD1 (6 bases). Germline V gene sequence: CDR1 PRHDT, CDR2 FYEKMQ (reference sequence). The CDR3 totals 18 residues. The germline V and J ends were trimmed by 5 bases and 3 bases, with 25 bases remaining between them. The CDR3, as DNA: TGTGCCAGCAGCCTCGGGGGGAGGGGGTTGAGTTCTGACTATGGCTACACCTTC. This translates into CASSLGGRGLSSDYGYTF.

CDR3 in DNA: TGTGCCAGCAGCCCACCGGGACAGGTGTACAATGAGCAGTTCTTC. It translates to CASSPPGQVYNEQFF. The chain is built from TRBV7-3 and TRBJ2-1; 8 nucleotides align to TRBD1. This CDR3 comprises 15 residues. The germline gives CDR1 SGHTA, CDR2 FQGTGA. The junction had 7 bases not matched to a gene; V was cut back by 5 bases and J by 4 bases.

The V gene is TRBV9, the J gene TRBJ2-2; 7 positions agree with TRBD1. CDR3 length equals 16 residues. The V segment lost 4 bases and the J segment 1 base; nucleotides outside the gene matches: 7. CDR1 SGDLS and CDR2 YYNGEE come from the germline V gene. The chain's CDR3 is CASSPYGTVNTGELFF. CDR3 DNA: TGTGCCAGCAGCCCCTATGGGACAGTGAACACCGGGGAGCTGTTTTTT.

The chain links TRBV28 to TRBJ2-7; 8 bases align to TRBD2. Germline V gene sequence: CDR1 MDHEN, CDR2 SYDVKM. V lost 11 bases and J lost 2; bases outside the gene matches: 8. The CDR3 covers 13 residues. The CDR3 is CAGRGGGTYEQYF. For the CDR3, the DNA is TGTGCCGGCCGAGGCGGGGGGACCTACGAGCAGTACTTC. The entire variable domain, with the rest obtained from reference TRBV28 and TRBJ2-7, is as follows: DVKVTQSSRYLVKRTGEKVFLECVQDMDHENMFWYRQDPGLGLRLIYFSYDVKMKEKGDIPEGYSVSREKKERFSLILESASTNQTSMYLCAGRGGGTYEQYFGPGTRLTVT.

The gene calls are TRBV28 and TRBJ1-4; D unresolved. This CDR3 contains 14 residues. Germline V gene lookup returns CDR1 MDHEN and CDR2 SYDVKM. V lost 8 bases, J lost 3 bases, and 13 bases lay in between. The CDR3 loop is CASRRGRANEKLFF. DNA for the CDR3: TGTGCCAGCCGTCGGGGTCGAGCTAATGAAAAACTGTTTTTT.

This sequence joins TRBV30 and TRBJ2-1, with TRBD2 as a possible D gene (6 bases). CDR1 is GTSNPN and CDR2 is SVGIG in the germline V gene (reference sequence). Between the trimmed V and J ends, which lost 3 bases and 5 bases, there was a span of 11 bases. This CDR3 comprises 13 residues. The CDR3 here is CAWRLAANNEQFF. CDR3 in DNA: TGTGCCTGGAGACTAGCCGCTAACAATGAGCAGTTCTTC.

V and J are TRBV6-5 and TRBJ1-4; 10 bases align to TRBD1. Germline assignment: CDR1 MNHEY and CDR2 SVGAGI. Unmatched junction bases numbered 3, after V lost 6 bases and J lost 8 bases. The CDR3 contains 13 residues. The CDR3 here is CASRGQGNEKLFF. CDR3 bases: TGTGCCAGCAGGGGACAGGGGAACGAAAAACTGTTTTTT.

V is TRBV23-1 and J is TRBJ1-1, with unresolved D. TRBV23-1 is classed as an ORF, of uncertain function. V lost 3 bases and J lost 8, with 16 bases in between. CDR3 length equals 14 residues. In DNA, the CDR3 is TGCGCCAGCAGTCATCCCCGAGAGGGCGGAGAAGCTTTCTTT. It translates to CASSHPREGGEAFF.

The rearrangement joins TRBV27 to TRBJ1-1, with TRBD1 identical over 10 bases. CDR1 and CDR2 (germline): MNHEY, SMNVEV (reference sequence). The CDR3 runs to 16 residues. The junction had 3 bases not matched to a gene; V was cut back by 2 bases and J by 0 bases. CDR3 protein: CASSLGTGDMNTEAFF. CDR3 in DNA: TGTGCCAGCAGTTTAGGGACAGGGGATATGAACACTGAAGCTTTCTTT.

The J gene is TRBJ2-3, the V gene TRBV7-8, with D possibly being TRBD1 (5 bases). Germline V CDR1 and CDR2: SGHVS, FQNEAQ. Between the trimmed V and J ends, which lost 5 bases and 7 bases, there was a span of 10 bases. The CDR3 sequence is 12 residues long. DNA for the CDR3: TGTGCCAGCAGCCGACAGATGAATACGCAGTATTTT. The encoded protein is CASSRQMNTQYF.

The genes are TRBV11-2 and TRBJ2-7, with 10 bases matching TRBD2. V shed 0 bases and J 0 bases; nucleotides not matched to a gene: 8. There are 18 residues in the CDR3. Germline V gene data show CDR1 as SGHAT and CDR2 as FQNNGV. CDR3 DNA: TGTGCCAGCAGCTTAGAATGGATCCTAGCGGGAGACTCCTACGAGCAGTACTTC. Protein product: CASSLEWILAGDSYEQYF. Drawing the rest from reference TRBV11-2 and TRBJ2-7, the complete variable domain is EAGVAQSPRYKIIEKRQSVAFWCNPISGHATLYWYQQILGQGPKLLIQFQNNGVVDDSQLPKDRFSAERLKGVDSTLKIQPAKLEDSAVYLCASSLEWILAGDSYEQYFGPGTRLTVT.

The chain couples TRBV19 to TRBJ2-7; a possible D gene is TRBD1 (5 bases). The V and J ends lost 6 bases and 1 base respectively, with 16 bases between them. Germline CDR1 and CDR2: LNHDA and SQIVND (reference sequence). The CDR3 is 15 residues long. The CDR3 coding sequence is TGTGCCAGTAGGCATCTCAGGGAAAATTCCTACGAGCAGTACTTC. Its protein is CASRHLRENSYEQYF.

The gene calls are TRBV5-4 and TRBJ1-2; D is undetermined. Germline-derived CDR1 and CDR2 are SGHNT and YYREEE (reference sequence). Deletions cut 0 bases from V and 8 bases from J, with 17 bases between. This CDR3 has 15 residues. The CDR3 region is CASSLAGVTVGGYTF. DNA for the CDR3: TGTGCCAGCAGCTTGGCCGGGGTGACTGTGGGGGGCTACACCTTC.

V is TRBV19 and J is TRBJ2-4; 8 nucleotides line up with TRBD1. The CDR3 is 14 amino acids. Germline CDR1 reads LNHDA; CDR2 reads SQIVND (reference sequence). V gave up 6 bases and J gave up 5 bases; unmatched junction bases: 6. Here the CDR3 DNA reads TGTGCCAGTAGCTCTCGGACAGGGCAAAACATTCAGTACTTC. Translating it yields CASSSRTGQNIQYF.